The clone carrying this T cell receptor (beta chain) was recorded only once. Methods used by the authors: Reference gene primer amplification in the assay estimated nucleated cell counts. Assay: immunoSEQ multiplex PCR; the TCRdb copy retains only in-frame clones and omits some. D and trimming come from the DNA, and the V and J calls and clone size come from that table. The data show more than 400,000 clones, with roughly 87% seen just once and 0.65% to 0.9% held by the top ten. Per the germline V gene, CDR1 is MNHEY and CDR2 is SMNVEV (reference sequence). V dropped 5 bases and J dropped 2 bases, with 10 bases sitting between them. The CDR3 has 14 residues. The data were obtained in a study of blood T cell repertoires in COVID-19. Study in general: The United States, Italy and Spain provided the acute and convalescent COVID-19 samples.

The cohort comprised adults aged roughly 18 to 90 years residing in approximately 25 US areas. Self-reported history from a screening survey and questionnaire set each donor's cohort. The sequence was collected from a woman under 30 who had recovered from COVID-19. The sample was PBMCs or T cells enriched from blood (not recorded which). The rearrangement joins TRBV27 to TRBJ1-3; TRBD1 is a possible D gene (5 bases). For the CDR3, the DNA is TGTGCCAGCAGTGCCTGGGGGGCTGGAAACACCATATATTTT. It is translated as CASSAWGAGNTIYF.